This T cell receptor beta chain was obtained from a study of blood T cell repertoires in COVID-19. Study-wide context: Samples representing acute and convalescent COVID-19 were sourced from the United States, Italy and Spain. The analysed material was cDNA or gDNA that came from T cells, B-cell-depleted T cells, or PBMCs.

As originally analysed: Amplification from reference gene primers served as the basis for estimated nucleated cell counts. Here immunoSEQ multiplex PCR was the method, and the copy in TCRdb shows in-frame clones only, minus some. That table is the source of V, J and clone size, and D and trimming were worked out from the DNA. The data hold roughly 100,000 clones, with 80% to 90% observed a single time. The sequence was collected from a man at least 80 years old with acute or convalescent COVID-19. Sequencing was done on a sample of peripheral blood.

CDR3 sequence reads: CASSIGINYGYTF. The CDR3 DNA is TGTGCCAGTAGTATCGGGATCAACTATGGCTACACCTTC. The chain carries TRBV19 and TRBJ1-2; D gene uncertain. The CDR3 contains 13 residues. Germline V CDR1 and CDR2: LNHDA, SQIVND (reference sequence). V gave up 3 bases and J gave up 2 bases, with 7 bases separating them.